Presented here are 29 T cell receptor beta chains from one specimen sequenced in a study of blood T cell repertoires in COVID-19. The protocol was immunoSEQ multiplex PCR, while the TCRdb copy is restricted to in-frame clones and leaves out a portion. The repertoire holds about 360,000 clones, with around 87% as singletons. The sequencing input was peripheral blood. The receptor set was obtained from a human donor in a cohort sampled during active COVID-19.

This clone appeared a few times. The rearrangement joins TRBV19 to TRBJ1-1, with a weak D call TRBD1 (6 bases). V dropped 4 bases and J dropped 7 bases, with 10 bases sitting between them. This CDR3 contains 12 residues. Looked up from germline, CDR1 is LNHDA and CDR2 is SQIVND (reference sequence). This CDR3 reads CASSRGQIEAFF. CDR3 DNA sequence: TGTGCCAGTAGTAGAGGACAGATTGAAGCTTTCTTT.

As for this clone: Other DNA sequences in this sample translate to the same CDR3. The V gene is TRBV2, the J gene TRBJ2-5; TRBD2 matches 13 bases. Germline V gene data show CDR1 as SNHLY and CDR2 as FYNNEI. Losses at the gene ends were 4 bases for V and 5 bases for J; bases not matched to a gene: 1. This CDR3 contains 14 residues. The CDR3 coding sequence is TGTGCCAGCAGTGGACTAGCGGGAGGTGAGACCCAGTACTTC. This encodes CASSGLAGGETQYF.

The rearrangement uses TRBV14 and TRBJ2-3; TRBD2 agrees at 8 bases. Unmatched junction bases numbered 8, after V lost 5 bases and J lost 1 base. From germline, CDR1 is SGHDN and CDR2 FVKESK. The CDR3 is 16 residues long. The CDR3 sequence is CASSTPGGAGTDTQYF. Written as DNA, the CDR3 is TGTGCCAGCAGCACCCCCGGGGGGGCCGGCACAGATACGCAGTATTTT.

The chain employs TRBV5-1 and TRBJ2-7, with TRBD2 matching over 10 bases. The CDR3 covers 14 residues. J lost 2 bases, V lost 5 bases, and 4 bases had no gene match. Germline CDR1 reads SGHRS; CDR2 reads YFSETQ. CDR3 amino acids: CASSRLAGAYEQYF. For the CDR3, the DNA is TGCGCCAGCAGTAGGCTAGCGGGGGCCTACGAGCAGTACTTC.

This clone was seen a single time. The chain is built from TRBV9 and TRBJ2-1, with 7 bases lining up with TRBD2. This CDR3 contains 17 residues. The trim removed 1 base at V and 4 bases at J, leaving 11 bases unmatched. CDR1 is SGDLS and CDR2 is YYNGEE in the germline V gene. CDR3 bases: TGTGCCAGCAGCGTAAGGGGAGCTAGCGGCCCATACAATGAGCAGTTCTTC. Translating it yields CASSVRGASGPYNEQFF.

This clone came up a few times. The chain recombines TRBV7-9 with TRBJ1-1, with D unclear. Germline CDR1 reads SEHNR; CDR2 reads FQNEAQ (reference sequence). CDR3 length: 16 amino acids. V was cut by 0 bases and J by 4 bases, with 15 bases left in between. DNA of the CDR3: TGTGCCAGCAGCTTAGCGGGGAGGGCGCGGGGCACTGAAGCTTTCTTT. Translation: CASSLAGRARGTEAFF.

This chain uses TRBV7-9 with TRBJ2-5; a weak D match, TRBD2 (6 bases). The V gene's germline CDR1 is SEHNR and CDR2 FQNEAQ (reference sequence). Trimming stripped 0 bases from V and 5 bases from J, with 10 bases between. CDR3 length equals 14 residues. The CDR3 region is CASSLAGGRETQYF. Here the CDR3 DNA reads TGTGCCAGCAGCTTAGCGGGGGGTAGGGAGACCCAGTACTTC.

This clone was counted a single time. CDR3 in DNA: TGTGCCAGAAGCCGGAGGCTTAATGAAAAACTGTTTTTT. This translates into CARSRRLNEKLFF. The chain combines TRBV7-5 with TRBJ1-4. TRBV7-5 is annotated as a pseudogene. The CDR3 is 13 amino acids.

This clone was seen at least ten times. The rearrangement joins TRBV20-1 to TRBJ2-7; 8 nucleotides agree with TRBD2. J gave up 1 base and V 3 bases, and 17 bases lay outside the gene matches. The CDR3 is 18 amino acids. Germline V gene lookup returns CDR1 DFQATT and CDR2 SNEGSKA (reference sequence). The CDR3 region has the DNA TGCAGTGCTAGTGGGGTGTTTAAGACGGGAGGGCCATCCTACGAGCAGTACTTC. It specifies CSASGVFKTGGPSYEQYF.

V is TRBV7-2 and J is TRBJ2-1; the D gene is possibly TRBD2 (5 bases). The germline V gene encodes CDR1 SGHTA and CDR2 FQGNSA. V lost 0 bases and J lost 6, with 18 bases in between. The CDR3 contains 17 residues. The CDR3 is CASSLARTSSTGNEQFF. In nucleotides, the CDR3 is TGTGCCAGCAGCTTAGCAAGAACTAGTTCCACGGGCAATGAGCAGTTCTTC.

V and J are TRBV5-1 and TRBJ1-5; D gene ambiguous. The CDR3 extends over 15 amino acids. Germline V gene lookup returns CDR1 SGHRS and CDR2 YFSETQ. With 0 bases removed from V and 0 bases from J, the gap between germline ends came to 7 bases. This CDR3 is CASSLAGNSNQPQHF. The CDR3 DNA is TGCGCCAGCAGCTTGGCGGGGAATAGCAATCAGCCCCAGCATTTT.

This CDR3 is CATSSGGFEAIQYF. As DNA, the CDR3 is TGTGCCACCAGCAGCGGGGGTTTTGAGGCAATTCAGTACTTC. This rearrangement joins TRBV15 to TRBJ2-4; possible D gene TRBD2, 6 bases. Trimming shortened V by 3 bases and J by 10 bases, and 16 bases separated the two germline ends. CDR1 and CDR2 (germline): LNHNV, YYDKDF (reference sequence). The CDR3 has 14 residues.

DNA of the CDR3: TGTGCCAGCAGCTTGAATCCGGCGGGGTCGGGCCTAGGGAATGAGCAGTTCTTC. The encoded protein is CASSLNPAGSGLGNEQFF. This chain joins TRBV5-4 and TRBJ2-1; D perhaps matches TRBD2 (6 bases). Germline CDR1 and CDR2: SGHNT and YYREEE (reference sequence). The V end was cut by 1 base, the J end by 7 bases, with 24 bases between. This CDR3 contains 18 residues.

The V and J genes are TRBV6-5 and TRBJ2-7, with 10 positions matching TRBD2. The CDR3 is made up of 13 amino acids. V shed 6 bases, J shed 3 bases, and the junction held 2 bases outside the gene matches. The germline CDR1 and CDR2 sequences are MNHEY and SVGAGI. CDR3 sequence (DNA): TGTGCCAGCAGAGCTAGCGGGAGCTACGAGCAGTACTTC. The encoded protein is CASRASGSYEQYF.

The rearrangement joins TRBV5-1 to TRBJ2-3, with a possible D match to TRBD1 (6 bases). Deletions cut 0 bases from V and 4 bases from J, with 15 bases between. Germline lookup yields CDR1 SGHRS and CDR2 YFSETQ. The CDR3 consists of 16 residues. CDR3 DNA: TGCGCCAGCAGCTTGGCCGGGGCAGGGGCAGCAGATACGCAGTATTTT. Translating it yields CASSLAGAGAADTQYF.

The genes are TRBV29-1 and TRBJ2-3; D gene ambiguous. Germline lookup yields CDR1 SQVTM and CDR2 ANQGSEA. V lost 4 bases and J 0 bases, leaving 8 bases between the germline ends. The CDR3 is 13 amino acids. CDR3 loop: CSVVDPSTDTQYF. CDR3 in DNA: TGCAGCGTTGTAGATCCTAGCACAGATACGCAGTATTTT.

The chain has TRBV6-5 and TRBJ2-7; perhaps TRBD2 as D (7 bases). Trimming shortened V by 6 bases and J by 0 bases, and 15 bases separated the two germline ends. Germline lookup yields CDR1 MNHEY and CDR2 SVGAGI. The CDR3 spans 15 residues. The CDR3 region is CASRARGGGSYEQYF. DNA of the CDR3: TGTGCCAGCAGAGCAAGGGGGGGTGGCTCCTACGAGCAGTACTTC.

The V gene is TRBV27, the J gene TRBJ2-7; perhaps TRBD2 as D (5 bases). CDR1 MNHEY and CDR2 SMNVEV come from the germline V gene (reference sequence). V lost 5 bases and J 1 base, leaving 9 bases between the germline ends. There are 13 residues in the CDR3. This CDR3 reads CASSPTTSYEQYF. In DNA, the CDR3 is TGTGCCAGCAGTCCGACTACTTCCTACGAGCAGTACTTC.

This chain joins TRBV3-1 (or the pseudogene TRBV3-2) and TRBJ2-1; D might be TRBD2 (5 bases). The V gene lost 2 bases and the J gene lost 7 bases, with 18 bases spanning the gap. The germline V gene has CDR1 LGHDT and CDR2 YNNKEL (reference sequence). The CDR3 totals 16 residues. The DNA for the CDR3 is TGTGCCAGCAGCCAACGTAGACTCCTAGCTGAAAATGAGCAGTTCTTC. Its protein product is CASSQRRLLAENEQFF.

The V gene is TRBV5-4, the J gene TRBJ2-7; TRBD2 matches 9 bases. V lost 0 bases, J lost 5 bases, and 3 bases stayed unmatched. The CDR3 covers 14 residues. Germline V lookup: CDR1 SGHNT, CDR2 YYREEE (reference sequence). Here the CDR3 reads CASSLEAGGDEQYF. CDR3 DNA sequence: TGTGCCAGCAGCTTGGAAGCGGGAGGTGACGAGCAGTACTTC.

This chain connects TRBV4-1 to TRBJ2-1; possible D gene TRBD1, 5 bases. CDR1 is MGHRA, CDR2 YSYEKL, per germline. V shed 2 bases and J shed 5 bases, with 13 bases lying between them. CDR3 length: 15 amino acids. In DNA form, the CDR3 reads TGCGCCAGCAGCCAATCGGGCAGGGTGAACAATGAGCAGTTCTTC. Amino acids: CASSQSGRVNNEQFF.

V and J are TRBV15 and TRBJ1-2; TRBD1 agrees at 7 bases. Germline-derived CDR1 and CDR2 are LNHNV and YYDKDF (reference sequence). CDR3 length: 15 residues. Unmatched junction bases numbered 10, after V lost 3 bases and J lost 6 bases. The DNA for the CDR3 is TGTGCCACCAGCAGCAGGACAGGACCTAGGGATGGCTACACCTTC. This sequence encodes CATSSRTGPRDGYTF.

V gene TRBV6-6 combines with J gene TRBJ2-7, with 12 bases lining up with TRBD2. The germline CDR1 and CDR2 sequences are MNHNY and SVGAGI (reference sequence). V shed 2 bases and J 3 bases; nucleotides not matched to a gene: 5. The CDR3 length is 16 residues. CDR3 DNA: TGTGCCAGCAGTTACCGGACTAGCGGGGAGAACTACGAGCAGTACTTC. It yields the protein CASSYRTSGENYEQYF.

Only a few counts were recorded for this clone. This chain links TRBV6-2 or TRBV6-3 with TRBJ2-1, with 7 bases identical to TRBD1. CDR1 is MNHEY and CDR2 is SVGEGT in the germline V gene. Trimming removed 8 bases from V and 2 bases from J; junction bases left unmatched: 3. This CDR3 comprises 13 residues. DNA for the CDR3: TGTGCCAGCCGCCAGGGGGCCTACAATGAGCAGTTCTTC. It codes for CASRQGAYNEQFF.

This clone was observed a single time. The genes are TRBV7-2 and TRBJ2-7; TRBD1 might be the D (6 bases). With 1 base removed from V and 7 bases from J, the gap between germline ends came to 14 bases. Germline-derived CDR1 and CDR2 are SGHTA and FQGNSA. This CDR3 is 14 amino acids long. In nucleotides, the CDR3 is TGTGCCAGCAGCTTAGTGGCAGGGGTTAGGGAGCAGTACTTC. Translated, it gives CASSLVAGVREQYF.

The V call is TRBV6-1, the J call TRBJ2-1; 11 nucleotides agree with TRBD2. The V and J ends lost 3 bases and 5 bases, in that order; junction bases with no gene match: 6. The CDR3 runs 16 residues. The germline V gene encodes CDR1 MNHNS and CDR2 SASEGT. The DNA for the CDR3 is TGTGCCAGCAGTGAGCAACTAGCGGGGGTGGACAATGAGCAGTTCTTC. This encodes CASSEQLAGVDNEQFF.

The rearrangement joins TRBV3-1 (or the pseudogene TRBV3-2) to TRBJ2-3, with TRBD2 matching over 11 bases. The V gene's germline CDR1 is LGHDT and CDR2 YNNKEL (reference sequence). V was pared by 4 bases and J by 0 bases, with 6 bases of the junction left unmatched. CDR3 length: 17 amino acids. CDR3 bases: TGTGCCAGCAGCCCCCGACTAGCGGGACTTAGCACAGATACGCAGTATTTT. It is translated as CASSPRLAGLSTDTQYF.

V is TRBV19 and J is TRBJ1-3; D is possibly TRBD1 (5 bases). Trimming cost V 9 bases and J 4 bases, with 16 bases left between them. CDR3 length: 14 residues. Germline CDR1 reads LNHDA; CDR2 reads SQIVND (reference sequence). Written as DNA, the CDR3 is TGTGCCAGCGGGGGGAACCCCACGGGAAACACCATATATTTT. This codes for CASGGNPTGNTIYF.

This chain links TRBV5-1 with TRBJ2-3, with 8 bases identical to TRBD2. Germline V CDR1 and CDR2: SGHRS, YFSETQ. This CDR3 has 15 residues. V lost 4 bases to trimming and J lost 2 bases; unmatched junction nucleotides: 6. The CDR3: CASSRGGVPTDTQYF. The CDR3 DNA is TGCGCCAGCAGCCGGGGGGGAGTACCCACAGATACGCAGTATTTT.